The clone carrying this T cell receptor beta chain was found a few times. The germline CDR1 and CDR2 sequences are SEHNR and FQNEAQ (reference sequence). The V gene end was trimmed by 3 bases and the J gene end by 5 bases; junction bases not matched to a gene: 15. CDR3 size: 18 residues. The table came from immunoSEQ multiplex PCR; TCRdb's copy has only in-frame clones and leaves some out. Among 130,000 to 150,000 clones, approximately 80% were seen once, and the ten largest hold 13%. These data come from a study of blood T cell repertoires in COVID-19. The chain recombines TRBV7-9 with TRBJ2-3; 9 bases are shared with TRBD2. Sequencing used peripheral blood. This TCR was sampled from a man in his 60s with active or convalescent COVID-19. CDR3 residues: CASSFGLAGPRGRDTQYF. CDR3 bases: TGTGCCAGCAGCTTTGGGCTAGCGGGGCCGCGGGGTAGAGATACGCAGTATTTT.